The entry below gives a single T cell receptor (beta chain) sequence along with its context. Libraries were prepared by immunoSEQ multiplex PCR; TCRdb keeps only in-frame clonotypes and omits some of them. In the table there are more than 900,000 clones, approximately 80% of which are singletons. This specimen belongs to a study of shared clonotypes between healthy human individuals. The CDR3 runs 18 residues. The germline V gene encodes CDR1 KGHSH and CDR2 LQKENI. The germline V and J ends were trimmed by 4 bases and 0 bases, with 18 bases remaining between them. The sample taken for sequencing was memory CD4+ T cells from PBMCs. Subset given: CD45RA-negative fraction. The receptor was isolated from a man between 18 and 29 years old in good health. Some clones in this sample may be carry-over from other donors' samples. The rearrangement links TRBV18 to TRBJ2-2, with D tentatively TRBD1 or TRBD2 (5 bases each). The CDR3 nucleotides are TGTGCCAGCTCACACCGCCTCGCCGGGACGTCGAACACCGGGGAGCTGTTTTTT. It codes for CASSHRLAGTSNTGELFF.